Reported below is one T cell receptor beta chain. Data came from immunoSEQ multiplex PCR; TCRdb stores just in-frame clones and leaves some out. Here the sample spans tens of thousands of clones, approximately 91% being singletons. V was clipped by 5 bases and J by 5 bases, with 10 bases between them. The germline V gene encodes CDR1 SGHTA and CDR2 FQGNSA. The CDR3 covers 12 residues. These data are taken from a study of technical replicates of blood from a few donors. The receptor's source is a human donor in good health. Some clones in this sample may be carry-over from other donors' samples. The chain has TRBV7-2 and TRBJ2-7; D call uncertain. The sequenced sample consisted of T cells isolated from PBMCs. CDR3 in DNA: TGTGCCAGCAGCAAAAACGGTAACGAGCAGTACTTC. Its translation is CASSKNGNEQYF.